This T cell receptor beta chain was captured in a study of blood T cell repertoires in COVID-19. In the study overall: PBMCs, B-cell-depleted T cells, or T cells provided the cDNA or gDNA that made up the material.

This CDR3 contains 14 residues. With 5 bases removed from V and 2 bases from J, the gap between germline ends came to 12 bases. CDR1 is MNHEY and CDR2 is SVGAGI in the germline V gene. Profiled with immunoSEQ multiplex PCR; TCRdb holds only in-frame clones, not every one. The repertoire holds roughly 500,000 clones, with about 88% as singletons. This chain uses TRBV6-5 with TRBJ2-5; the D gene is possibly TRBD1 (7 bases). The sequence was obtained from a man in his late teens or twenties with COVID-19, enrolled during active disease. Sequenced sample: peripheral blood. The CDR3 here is CASSIQGTQETQYF. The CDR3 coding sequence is TGTGCCAGCAGTATACAGGGGACTCAAGAGACCCAGTACTTC.